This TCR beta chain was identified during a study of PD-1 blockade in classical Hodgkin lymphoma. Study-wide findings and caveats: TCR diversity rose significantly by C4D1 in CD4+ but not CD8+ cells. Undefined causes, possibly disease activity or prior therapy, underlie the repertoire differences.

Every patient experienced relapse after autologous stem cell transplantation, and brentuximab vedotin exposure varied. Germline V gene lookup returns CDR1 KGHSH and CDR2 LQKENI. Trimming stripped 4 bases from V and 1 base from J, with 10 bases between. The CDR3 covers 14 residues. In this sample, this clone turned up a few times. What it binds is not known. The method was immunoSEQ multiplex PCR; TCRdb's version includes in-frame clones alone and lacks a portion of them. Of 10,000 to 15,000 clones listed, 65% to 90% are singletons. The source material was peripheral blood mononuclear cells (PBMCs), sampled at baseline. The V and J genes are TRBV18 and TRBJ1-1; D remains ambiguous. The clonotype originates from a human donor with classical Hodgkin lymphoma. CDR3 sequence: CASSLAGSNTEAFF. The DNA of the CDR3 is TGTGCCAGCTCACTAGCCGGGTCGAACACTGAAGCTTTCTTT.